This entry features one TCR beta chain sequence. This entry comes from a study of blood T cell repertoires in COVID-19. Whole-study context: The United States, Italy and Spain provided the acute and convalescent COVID-19 samples. PBMCs, B-cell-depleted T cells, or T cells were the source of the cDNA or gDNA that made up the material.

Original processing notes: By means of reference gene primer amplification, nucleated cell counts were estimated. This table comes from immunoSEQ multiplex PCR, and its TCRdb copy is limited to in-frame clones, with some not included. D and trimming were read from the DNA, whereas the V and J calls and clone size are those reported in that table. There are 250,000 to 350,000 clones in the sample; approximately 90% occur only once, and about 2% lies in the top ten. The source material was peripheral blood. The receptor comes from a man between 18 and 29 years old with active or convalescent COVID-19.

The DNA for the CDR3 is TGCGCCAGCAGCTTGTCATCCGGGGAGTCCGGCTATGGCTACACCTTC. Residues: CASSLSSGESGYGYTF. V and J are TRBV5-1 and TRBJ1-2; D not certain. V was pared by 1 base and J by 4 bases, with 17 bases between. The length of the CDR3 is 16 residues. Germline V lookup: CDR1 SGHRS, CDR2 YFSETQ.